This TCR beta chain appears in the sequencing data of a study of control samples from healthy donors and cancer patients. Per the germline V gene, CDR1 is SGDLS and CDR2 is YYNGEE. CDR3 length: 15 amino acids. V gave up 0 bases and J gave up 3 bases; unmatched junction bases: 3. Sequenced by immunoSEQ multiplex PCR; TCRdb stores in-frame clones only, minus some. The profile covers about 98,000 clones, with over 60% appearing a single time and about 11% taken by the ten largest. This TCR was recovered from a woman aged 25 to 39 in good health. The J gene is TRBJ2-7, the V gene TRBV9, with 10 nucleotides matching TRBD1. Sequencing used blood. CDR3 loop: CASSVGTGGFYEQYF. As DNA, the CDR3 is TGTGCCAGCAGCGTAGGGACAGGGGGGTTCTACGAGCAGTACTTC.